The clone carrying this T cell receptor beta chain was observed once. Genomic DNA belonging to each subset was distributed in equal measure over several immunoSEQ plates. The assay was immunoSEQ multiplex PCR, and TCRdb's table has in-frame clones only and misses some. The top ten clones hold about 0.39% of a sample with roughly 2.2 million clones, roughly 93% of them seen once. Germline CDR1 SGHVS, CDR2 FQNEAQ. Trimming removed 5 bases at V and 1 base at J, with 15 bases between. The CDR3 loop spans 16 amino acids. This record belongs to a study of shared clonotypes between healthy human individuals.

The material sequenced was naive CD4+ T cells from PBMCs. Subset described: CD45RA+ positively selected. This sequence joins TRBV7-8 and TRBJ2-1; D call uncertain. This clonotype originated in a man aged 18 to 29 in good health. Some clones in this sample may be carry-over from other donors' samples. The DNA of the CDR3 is TGTGCCAGCAGCCCCATTCCGAGTAAGTCCTACAATGAGCAGTTCTTC. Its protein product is CASSPIPSKSYNEQFF.